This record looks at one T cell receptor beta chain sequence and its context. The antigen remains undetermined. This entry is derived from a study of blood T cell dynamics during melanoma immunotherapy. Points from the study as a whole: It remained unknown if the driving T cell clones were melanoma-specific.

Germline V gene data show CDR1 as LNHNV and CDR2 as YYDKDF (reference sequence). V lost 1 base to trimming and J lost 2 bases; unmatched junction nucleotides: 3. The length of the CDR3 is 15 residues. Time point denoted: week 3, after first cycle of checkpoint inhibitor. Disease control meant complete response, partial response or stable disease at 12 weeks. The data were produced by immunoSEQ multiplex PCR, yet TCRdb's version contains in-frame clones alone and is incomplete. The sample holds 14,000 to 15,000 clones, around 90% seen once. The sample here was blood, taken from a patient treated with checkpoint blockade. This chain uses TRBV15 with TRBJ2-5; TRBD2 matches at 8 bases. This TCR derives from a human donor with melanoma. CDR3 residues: CATSRVSGGQETQYF. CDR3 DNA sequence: TGTGCCACCAGCAGAGTCTCGGGAGGGCAAGAGACCCAGTACTTC.